Each of the 4 T cell receptor beta chains below was sequenced from the same sample in a study of cytomegalovirus exposure and HLA in healthy donors. PCR primers comprised 60 Vbeta and 13 Jbeta primers. Generated by immunoSEQ multiplex PCR, the TCRdb table keeps only in-frame clones and is missing some. Of about 180,000 clones in the sample, about three quarters are singletons; the top ten hold roughly 1.5%. Input material: PBMCs. Receptors were obtained from a man younger than 35 in good health and CMV-seronegative.

V gene TRBV10-3 combines with J gene TRBJ2-5; 8 bases match TRBD1. TRBJ2-7 matches the DNA end more closely, so the J call is doubtful. There are 12 residues in the CDR3. Germline V gene sequence: CDR1 ENHRY, CDR2 SYGVKD. In DNA, the CDR3 is TGTGCCATCAGGGGGGGACAGGACGAGCAGTACTTC. Translating it yields CAIRGGQDEQYF.

J is TRBJ1-1 and V is TRBV7-2, with unresolved D. The CDR3 covers 13 residues. The V gene's germline CDR1 is SGHTA and CDR2 FQGNSA. Trimming removed 5 bases from V and 4 bases from J, with 11 bases in between. Written as DNA, the CDR3 is TGTGCCAGCAGCCTCGGTCTCGGCACTGAAGCTTTCTTT. This codes for CASSLGLGTEAFF.

This rearrangement joins TRBV5-1 to TRBJ2-7; D might be TRBD1 (6 bases). CDR1 is SGHRS and CDR2 is YFSETQ in the germline V gene. The CDR3 spans 16 residues. Between the trimmed V and J ends, which lost 0 bases and 0 bases, there was a span of 13 bases. CDR3 residues: CASSLVLAGVSYEQYF. CDR3 coding DNA: TGCGCCAGCAGCTTGGTTTTGGCAGGGGTCTCCTACGAGCAGTACTTC.

The chain recombines TRBV19 with TRBJ2-5; tentative D call: TRBD2 (6 bases). Germline V gives CDR1 LNHDA, CDR2 SQIVND (reference sequence). Deletions cut 7 bases from V and 5 bases from J, with 17 bases between. The CDR3 sequence is 14 residues long. CDR3: CASTADPGSETQYF. Written as DNA, the CDR3 is TGTGCCAGTACCGCGGACCCCGGGAGTGAGACCCAGTACTTC.